This TCR beta chain was sequenced for a study of blood T cell repertoires in COVID-19 (TCRdb year 2020). Describing the broader study: Collaborator samples came from the United States, Italy and Spain and covered acute and convalescent phases of COVID-19. The prospective study material was composed of cDNA or gDNA derived from T cells, B-cell-depleted T cells, or PBMCs. A freely available public database, intended as a resource for researchers studying the immune response to SARS-CoV-2, is where the repertoires were released. The samples were drawn from two sources: the first 160 participants of the ongoing ImmuneRACE study, and some 1,300 subjects contributed by 6 global collaborators. Where available, HLA class I and class II types were obtained from metadata supplied by the sample provider rather than from assay-based typing. Nearly every sample came with metadata listing a de-identified subject ID, COVID-19 status, age in years and sex. Subjects who had been exposed to COVID-19, were actively infected with it, or had recovered from it provided the deeply sampled blood TCRbeta repertoires that made up the dataset. Broad study findings and their caveats: The quantity of clinical and demographic metadata differed by source and by participant and was supplied without curation.

Collaborating institutions collected whole blood in K2EDTA tubes following their own protocols. For TCRbeta analysis, collaborators shipped samples in one of three forms: frozen whole blood, isolated PBMCs, or DNA extracted from either of those sample types. The count of this clone is one. No antigen is known for it. Base qualities are not at hand, and no much larger clone is one base apart. After removal of 5 bases from V and 5 bases from J, the junction retains 9 bases not matched to a gene. CDR1 and CDR2 are read off the germline V gene (reference sequence) as LNHDA and SQIVND. The CDR3 goes from the cysteine to the phenylalanine over 15 residues. The sequence is cut down to CDR3 DNA, 45 bases in frame from base 1. TCRbeta CDR3 regions were amplified from genomic DNA using the immunoSEQ Assay, a bias-controlled multiplex PCR. Per the source publication's procedure: The number of nucleated cells in each sample was estimated from the amplification of reference gene primers within the assay. Sequence reads were collapsed and filtered to measure the absolute abundance of every unique TCRbeta CDR3 rearrangement. For each sample, productive Simpson clonality was calculated as the square root of Simpson's diversity index over productive rearrangements. This is the immuneACCESS table as TCRdb keeps it, with only in-frame sequences that have V and J called. A part of the clones is gone; compared with another copy, unresolved V genes explain less than half, and the rest is unexplained. The V and J calls and clone size come from that table; D and trimming were worked out from the DNA. The sample has around 300,000 clones on record, roughly 85% of them singletons. Of the sample, 6% to 9% falls within the top ten clones.

The sequence came from a human donor in a cohort sampled during active COVID-19. Sequenced input: peripheral blood. In this chain, TRBV19 is recombined with TRBJ2-5; a stretch of 9 junction bases matches TRBD1. The CDR3 in this case is CASSPHRTGAETQYF. The sequence in DNA is TGTGCCAGTAGTCCCCATAGGACAGGGGCTGAGACCCAGTACTTC.